This T cell receptor beta chain stems from a study of cytomegalovirus exposure and HLA in healthy donors. Germline loops: CDR1 KGHSH, CDR2 LQKENI. Unmatched junction bases numbered 6, after V lost 3 bases and J lost 4 bases. The CDR3 consists of 16 residues. Use of 60 Vbeta and 13 Jbeta primers characterized the PCR. Method: immunoSEQ multiplex PCR; TCRdb's copy keeps in-frame clones and lacks some. The profile shows just over 200,000 clones, approximately 79% of them singletons. What was sequenced was PBMCs. This TCR was sampled from a man between 50 and 59 years old in good health and CMV-seronegative. The V and J genes are TRBV18 and TRBJ2-1, with 10 nucleotides matching TRBD2. CDR3 nucleotide sequence: TGTGCCAGCTCACCGCAGCGGGAGGGTCTTTACAATGAGCAGTTCTTC. Its translation is CASSPQREGLYNEQFF.